The T cell receptor (beta chain) described here comes from a study of cytomegalovirus exposure and HLA in healthy donors. This clone showed up just once. Researchers ran the PCR with 60 Vbeta and 13 Jbeta primers. Assay used: immunoSEQ multiplex PCR; TCRdb lists only in-frame clones, some missing. The profile shows some 52,000 clones, 72% of them singletons. The CDR3 covers 13 residues. CDR1 is MNHNY, CDR2 SVGAGI, per germline (reference sequence). V was clipped by 11 bases and J by 3 bases, with 17 bases between them. The sample taken for sequencing was PBMCs. V gene TRBV6-6 combines with J gene TRBJ2-7, with D possibly matching TRBD1 (6 bases). The sequence came from a woman in her fifties or sixties in good health and CMV-seronegative. CDR3 sequence: CACTRDTYYEQYF. The CDR3 DNA reads TGTGCCTGTACCCGGGACACCTACTACGAGCAGTACTTC.